Here is one T cell receptor (beta chain) with its context. There is no known antigen for this receptor. The input lacks base qualities; no much larger clone sits a single base away. Library generation was performed with 5' RACE. The reads were generated on an Illumina HiSeq 2500. A second PCR of about 6 to 12 cycles was performed with a sample-barcoded 5' primer and a J-beta primer mix. Each TCR beta cDNA molecule received a unique molecular identifier from a template-switch 5' adaptor carrying 12 random nucleotides. At least 2.5 million CDR3-containing paired-end reads were obtained from each sample. The Mint cDNA synthesis kit, primed by a TRBC-specific oligonucleotide, was used to synthesize first-strand cDNA from all RNA. After uracil-DNA glycosylase treatment, a first 18-cycle PCR used universal primers M1SS and BC2_uni_R on all cDNA. The authors' pipeline ran thus. Each sample was normalized by randomly selecting 1 million high-quality reads, each carrying a distinct molecular identifier. Reads with shared molecular identifiers were discarded instead of being binned into consensus sequences. MiTCR, with a Q25 quality threshold and the strictest error-elimination algorithm, was used for CDR3 identification, clonotype clustering and error correction. A nonparametric unseen species model using Euler transformation provided a lower-bound estimate of total TCR beta diversity. TCRdb applied fastp at Q25 and MiXCR to the public reads, then kept only in-frame beta chains. Records with the same CDR3 protein are collapsed into one entry carrying the most frequent genes and DNA. These V and J calls rely on TCRdb rather than the paper's analysis. This sample gives approximately 1,000,000 distinct CDR3 sequences in total; 30% to 40% of them show up just once. Around 13% of the sample is in the top ten clones.

This sample was included in a study of blood T cells in healthy people across ages (dated by TCRdb to between 2014 and 2017). About the investigation overall: Template switching captured roughly one uniquely barcoded TCR beta cDNA molecule per two T cells in model experiments. Age-related changes in TCR beta repertoire diversity were measured in the study by deep sequencing normalized with unique cDNA molecular identifiers. The donors were split into four age groups: young (average 16 years), middle-aged (around 37), aged (roughly 65) and long-lived (roughly 77). To avoid experimental bias, donors of different ages were distributed randomly across sequencing lanes. The study analyzed two additional independent replicas of 1 million unique cDNA reads from the same blood draw for two donors, one aged 18 to 30 and one aged 80 or older. General study outcomes and caveats: There was a strong correlation between observed TCR beta diversity and the percentage of naive T cells measured by flow cytometry. Observed TCR beta diversity per million T cells fell roughly linearly with age, and a significant reduction was already apparent by age around 44. Conclusive comparison of naive and antigen-experienced compartments was prevented by the profiling of bulk unsorted PBMCs. Because donor CMV infection status was unknown, age-related changes in expanded clonotypes were potentially confounded. Total diversity estimates from one million sequenced T cells were considered lower bounds and underestimates. Compared with the aged group, more naive CD4+ T cells, fewer expanded clones and increased TCR diversity were shown by the long-lived group, suggesting age selection.

Systemically healthy Caucasian individuals from Russia, 35 to 50 in total and aged roughly 6 to 95 years, were included as donors. Each donor gave about 10 milliliters of peripheral blood, drawn into EDTA-treated Vacutainer tubes. Ficoll-Paque density-gradient centrifugation was used to isolate PBMCs, with at least 7 million obtained per sample. Trizol reagent was used to extract total RNA from PBMCs, with at least 5 micrograms per sample. For every donor, an aliquot of PBMCs went through flow cytometry to measure the percentages of naive CD45RAhigh/CD27high T cells. V loses 2 bases, J loses 0 bases, and the germline ends lie 10 bases apart. CDR1 and CDR2 are read off the germline V gene as KGHSH and LQKENI. From cysteine to phenylalanine, the CDR3 is 16 amino acids long. Here the CDR3 DNA is all that survives: 48 bases in frame from base 1.

This receptor was identified in a man between 18 and 35 years old in good health. What was sequenced was blood. The rearranged segments are TRBV18 and TRBJ2-2; perhaps TRBD1 is the D gene, with 5 bases matching. The DNA reads as follows: TGTGCCAGCTCACCAGGTGCAGGGTCGAACACCGGGGAGCTGTTTTTT. Its translation reads: CASSPGAGSNTGELFF.